Listed below are T cell receptor beta chains from one sample, sequenced in a study of cytomegalovirus exposure and HLA in healthy donors. Measured with immunoSEQ multiplex PCR; TCRdb has only the in-frame clones, and not every one. The table records about 160,000 clones, more than 70% of them present only once. Sample: PBMCs. The source is a man aged 25 to 40 in good health and CMV-seronegative. Each CDR3 is given with its conserved first and last residue. A D gene is named only where the DNA matches it firmly.

TRBJ2-1,.,TRBV4-1,CASSQDGLEQFF
TRBJ1-3,.,TRBV9,CASSVMGVSGNTIYF
TRBJ2-7,.,TRBV15,CATSRSFQGEQYF
TRBJ2-2,TRBD1,TRBV6-1,CATTPTGINTGELFF
TRBJ2-1,.,TRBV25-1,CASSEESREYEQFF
TRBJ2-1,.,TRBV7-7,CASSLAHDNEQFF
TRBJ1-1,.,TRBV28,CASSPQPGAEAFF
TRBJ1-5,.,TRBV10-3,CAISGEGAQPQHF
TRBJ2-7,TRBD2,TRBV7-9,CASSLTSRAGGPLRAEQYF
TRBJ2-6,.,TRBV6-5,CASSGHSGANVLTF
TRBJ1-2,TRBD1,TRBV6-6,CASGQGARYGYTF
TRBJ1-1,TRBD1,TRBV6-1,CASNTGGTEAFF